This T cell receptor beta chain was recorded in a study of neoadjuvant anti-PD-1 for oral cavity cancer. Study summary: Around day 43, patients without progression received a fourth nivolumab dose before surgery.

V dropped 5 bases and J dropped 2; count of bases not matched to a gene: 23. From germline, CDR1 is SGHVS and CDR2 FQNEAQ. The CDR3 is 20 residues long. Blood libraries mostly used around 500 ng genomic DNA, six replicates each. Assay: immunoSEQ multiplex PCR; the TCRdb copy retains only in-frame clones and omits some. Of approximately 15,000 clones listed, approximately 65% are singletons. Broader study findings: Post-nivolumab, blood T cell clonality was significantly elevated in non-responders.

Blood cells were analyzed directly, without culture or expansion. In regard to this clone: No antigen is known for it.

This specimen consisted of PBMCs, obtained before nivolumab (anti-PD-1) treatment. The chain couples TRBV7-8 to TRBJ2-5; 7 bases line up with TRBD1. This clonotype originated in a person aged 35-79 years with oral cavity squamous cell carcinoma. As DNA, the CDR3 is TGTGCCAGCAGCCCTATAAATACTCCGGGACAGTTCAACACGCAAGAGACCCAGTACTTC. Its translation is CASSPINTPGQFNTQETQYF.